The source of this TCR beta chain is a study of Graves' ophthalmopathy and Graves' hyperthyroidism listed by TCRdb under 2018. Regarding the complete study: Peripheral blood was collected at initial diagnosis, prior to any treatment. The study used TCR beta repertoire signatures to distinguish Graves' ophthalmopathy from Graves' hyperthyroidism and to predict progression to ophthalmopathy. After sampling, hyperthyroidism patients received methimazole starting at 30 mg daily, and ophthalmopathy patients received high-dose intravenous methylprednisolone. To explore V-J signatures that distinguish ophthalmopathy from hyperthyroidism, a discovery set of 100 patients was enrolled, made up of under 50 with ophthalmopathy and some 60 with stable hyperthyroidism. The approximately 100 discovery patients were randomly split 7:3 into training and test sets. In several hyperthyroidism patients, the T-cell repertoires found in thyroid tissue were compared with those found in blood. An independent validation cohort was composed of some 19 hyperthyroidism patients and 17 patients who later progressed from hyperthyroidism to ophthalmopathy. In total, some 130 blood samples were TCR-sequenced: roughly 45 ophthalmopathy, some 72 hyperthyroidism and roughly 17 hyperthyroidism-to-ophthalmopathy patients.

What the work shows at the level of the full study, not this receptor alone: Among expanded thyroid clonotypes with frequency above 0.001, most also showed up in blood, which suggests that blood repertoires may reflect the thyroid immune response. Ophthalmopathy was separated from stable hyperthyroidism by the 13-signature model with roughly 88% sensitivity and less than 82% specificity in cross-validation and with 80%/75% in the test set. In validation, the model predicted ophthalmopathy progression with nearly 71% sensitivity and approximately 75% specificity; some 13 predicted patients were CT-confirmed with GO in a median of approximately 6.2 months. Sample size was not predetermined statistically, and investigators were not blinded to group allocation.

TCR beta CDR3 regions were amplified from RNA transcripts for repertoire sequencing. A first-round RT-PCR used HTBI primers with the Qiagen OneStep RT-PCR kit, followed by a second-round multiplex PCR, size selection and purification. Sequencing of the libraries was carried out on an Illumina HiSeq2000 in paired-end mode with 100 bp reads. Per the source publication's procedure: SOAPnuke was used to process the reads, throwing out any read that had adapters, had uncalled bases, had a mean Phred below 15, or lacked an exact constant-primer or identifier match. COPE v1.2.5 was used to merge high-quality paired reads. Each unique nucleotide sequence was defined as a clonotype, and clonotypes were aligned to IMGT TRB V, D and J references with MiTCR v1.1. The analysis was limited to V-J combinations with a frequency above 0.0001, which together covered around 99% of the repertoires. A TCR clonal expansion and chaos score per V-J combination was defined as the ratio of F50 clonal expansion to chaos observed in the TCRdist matrix. Welch's t-statistics and random forest were used to reduce features to about 14 V-J combinations, which were fed into a naive Bayes classifier. Thyroid-blood repertoire similarity was quantified with the Morisita-Horn index. TCRdb handled the public reads itself, with Q25 trimming in fastp and clone calling in MiXCR, and kept productive beta chains. Rows are unified per CDR3 protein, each entry keeping the most common DNA and genes. It is TCRdb's table, rather than the study itself, that gives the V and J calls and clone size. Recorded for this sample are hundreds of thousands of distinct CDR3 sequences; around 21% of them occurred a single time. The ten biggest clones cover approximately 3% of the sample.

Hyperthyroidism was defined as stable when no progression to ophthalmopathy occurred within 18 months of follow-up. The hyperthyroidism patients were 18 to 65 years old and newly diagnosed, with a disease duration of less than 2 months. Patients with other autoimmune diseases, uncontrolled infections, pregnancy or lactation were excluded from the study. Clinical symptoms, serum thyroxine, TRAb, thyroid ultrasound and orbital computed tomography formed the basis of the diagnosis. Using Ficoll-Paque density gradient centrifugation, PBMCs were isolated from less than 13 ml of fresh peripheral blood. Total RNA was extracted using Trizol reagent, and RNA quality was checked on an Agilent 2100 Bioanalyzer. This clonotype appeared many times. There is no known antigen for this receptor. Per-base qualities were not stored, and no clone one base away is much larger. This receptor was identified in a woman aged 18-29 years with stable Graves' hyperthyroidism. Donor details come from another sample of the same person, matched by shared clones. Sequencing input: peripheral blood.

The CDR3 corresponds to CSAISGGVSGANVLTF. In nucleotides, the sequence is TGCAGTGCTATTAGCGGGGGGGTCTCTGGGGCCAACGTCCTGACTTTC. The rearranged chain carries TRBV20-1 and TRBJ2-6, and 11 bases in between align with TRBD2. Germline trimming amounts to 4 bases on V and 0 bases on J, with 2 as the count of junction bases outside the gene matches. CDR1 DFQATT and CDR2 SNEGSKA were looked up in the germline V gene (reference sequence). From its cysteine to its phenylalanine, the CDR3 spans 16 amino acids. The DNA shown is the 48-base CDR3, in frame from base 1.